The clone carrying this T cell receptor beta chain was observed a handful of times. Its antigen is currently unknown. The CDR3 sequence is 16 residues long. Germline values: CDR1 LNHDA, CDR2 SQIVND (reference sequence). The V end was cut by 6 bases, the J end by 1 base, with 18 bases between. The data are from a study of cytomegalovirus exposure and HLA in healthy donors. Findings of the study overall: The study reported that TCR beta sequences accurately predicted HLA-A and HLA-B alleles in most subjects. Rarity held for most TCR sequences, but there were some public TCRs that occurred in many donors. In a later analysis, compared with equally common non-associated chains, HLA-associated beta chains were more expanded.

The PCR made use of 60 Vbeta and 13 Jbeta primers. Clones were read by immunoSEQ multiplex PCR, and TCRdb kept only the in-frame ones, dropping some. Of 100,000 to 150,000 clones in the sample, over 75% were seen once. Donors consisted of healthy bone marrow donors. The rearrangement uses TRBV19 and TRBJ1-1; D uncertain. Specimen: PBMCs. This receptor was taken from a boy aged 5-17 years in good health and CMV-seronegative. The CDR3 DNA follows: TGTGCCAGTAGATCCCTCCAGCGAGACTCGAACACTGAAGCTTTCTTT. Translation: CASRSLQRDSNTEAFF.